The clone carrying this T cell receptor (beta chain) was seen a single time. The target antigen is unknown. This record comes from a study of cytomegalovirus exposure and HLA in healthy donors. Whole-study findings and limits: Most TCR sequences proved rare, with some public TCRs found in many donors. Testing in vitro showed a few CMV-associated chains specific for CMV antigens.

In the PCR, 60 Vbeta and 13 Jbeta primers were used. Sequencing used immunoSEQ multiplex PCR; TCRdb keeps in-frame clones, though not all of them. This sample yields about 84,000 clones, of which roughly 61% are seen a single time; about 15% belongs to the top ten. J lost 0 bases, V lost 3 bases, and 10 bases had no gene match. The germline V gene has CDR1 KGHSH and CDR2 LQKENI. There are 18 residues in the CDR3. Material for sequencing was PBMCs. The receptor's source is a woman between 40 and 55 years old in good health and CMV-seropositive. J is TRBJ2-7 and V is TRBV18, with 11 positions matching TRBD2. The CDR3 spells CASSPFSLAGGLSYEQYF. The CDR3 DNA is TGTGCCAGCTCACCGTTTTCCCTAGCGGGAGGCCTCTCCTACGAGCAGTACTTC.